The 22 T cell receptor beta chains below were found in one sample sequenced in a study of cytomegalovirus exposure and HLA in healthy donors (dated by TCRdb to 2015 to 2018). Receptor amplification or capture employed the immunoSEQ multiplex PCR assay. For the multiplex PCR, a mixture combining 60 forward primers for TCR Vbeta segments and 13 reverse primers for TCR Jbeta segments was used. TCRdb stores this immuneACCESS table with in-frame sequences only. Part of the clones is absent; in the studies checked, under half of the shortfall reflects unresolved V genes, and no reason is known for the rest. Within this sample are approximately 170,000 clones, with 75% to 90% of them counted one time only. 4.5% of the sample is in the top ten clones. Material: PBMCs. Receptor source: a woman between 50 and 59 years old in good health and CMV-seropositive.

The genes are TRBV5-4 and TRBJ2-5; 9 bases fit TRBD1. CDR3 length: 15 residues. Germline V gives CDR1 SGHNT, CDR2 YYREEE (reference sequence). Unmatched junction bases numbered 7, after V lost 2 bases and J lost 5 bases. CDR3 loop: CASSFGTGFTETQYF. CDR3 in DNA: TGTGCCAGCAGCTTCGGGACAGGGTTTACGGAGACCCAGTACTTC. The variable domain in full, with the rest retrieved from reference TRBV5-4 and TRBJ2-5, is ETGVTQSPTHLIKTRGQQVTLRCSSQSGHNTVSWYQQALGQGPQFIFQYYREEENGRGNFPPRFSGLQFPNYSSELNVNALELDDSALYLCASSFGTGFTETQYFGPGTRLLVL.

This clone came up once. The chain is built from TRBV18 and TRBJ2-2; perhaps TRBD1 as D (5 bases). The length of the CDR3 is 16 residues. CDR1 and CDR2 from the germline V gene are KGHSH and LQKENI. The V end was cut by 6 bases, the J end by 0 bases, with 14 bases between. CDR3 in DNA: TGTGCCAGCTCGCAGACAGTAAAGTCGAACACCGGGGAGCTGTTTTTT. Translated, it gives CASSQTVKSNTGELFF.

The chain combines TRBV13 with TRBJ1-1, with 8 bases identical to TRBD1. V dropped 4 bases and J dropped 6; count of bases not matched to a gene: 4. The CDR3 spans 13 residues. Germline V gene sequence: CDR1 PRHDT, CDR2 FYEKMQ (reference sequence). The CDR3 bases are TGTGCCAGCAGCTATACAGGGGGGCCTGAAGCTTTCTTT. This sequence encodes CASSYTGGPEAFF.

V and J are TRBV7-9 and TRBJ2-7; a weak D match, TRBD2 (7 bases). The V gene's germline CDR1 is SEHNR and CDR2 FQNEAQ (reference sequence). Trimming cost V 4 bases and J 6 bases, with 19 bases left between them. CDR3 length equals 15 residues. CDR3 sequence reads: CASSYGLGGRGEQYF. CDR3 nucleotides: TGTGCCAGCAGCTACGGGCTGGGGGGGCGAGGCGAGCAGTACTTC.

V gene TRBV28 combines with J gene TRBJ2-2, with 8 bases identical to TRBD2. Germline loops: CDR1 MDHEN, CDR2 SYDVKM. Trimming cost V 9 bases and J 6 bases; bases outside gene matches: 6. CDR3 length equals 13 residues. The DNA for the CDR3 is TGTGCCAGTCTTTCGGGACTAGCCGGGGAGCTGTTTTTT. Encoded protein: CASLSGLAGELFF.

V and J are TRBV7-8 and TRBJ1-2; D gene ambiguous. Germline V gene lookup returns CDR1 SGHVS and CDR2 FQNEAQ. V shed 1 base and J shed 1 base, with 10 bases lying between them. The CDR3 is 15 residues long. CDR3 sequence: CASSLVPTNNYGYTF. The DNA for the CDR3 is TGTGCCAGCAGCTTAGTCCCTACCAATAACTATGGCTACACCTTC.

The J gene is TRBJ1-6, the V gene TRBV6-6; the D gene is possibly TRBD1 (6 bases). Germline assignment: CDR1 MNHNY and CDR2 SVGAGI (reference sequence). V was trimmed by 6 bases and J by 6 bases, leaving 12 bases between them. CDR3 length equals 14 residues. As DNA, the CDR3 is TGTGCCAGCAGGCAGAGACAGGTTAATTCACCCCTCCACTTT. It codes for CASRQRQVNSPLHF.

CDR3 in DNA: TGTGCCGGACGGGGTGAAGGATCACCCCTCCACTTT. It is translated as CAGRGEGSPLHF. This chain connects TRBV5-4 to TRBJ1-6; D not resolved. Per germline, CDR1 SGHNT and CDR2 YYREEE (reference sequence). CDR3 size: 12 residues. V shed 10 bases and J shed 10 bases, with 15 bases lying between them.

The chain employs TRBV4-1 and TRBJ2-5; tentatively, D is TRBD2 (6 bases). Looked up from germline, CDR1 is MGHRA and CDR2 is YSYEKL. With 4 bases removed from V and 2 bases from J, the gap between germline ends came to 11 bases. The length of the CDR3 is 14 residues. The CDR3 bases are TGCGCCAGCAGCCCCTGGGAGGAGCAAGAGACCCAGTACTTC. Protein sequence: CASSPWEEQETQYF.

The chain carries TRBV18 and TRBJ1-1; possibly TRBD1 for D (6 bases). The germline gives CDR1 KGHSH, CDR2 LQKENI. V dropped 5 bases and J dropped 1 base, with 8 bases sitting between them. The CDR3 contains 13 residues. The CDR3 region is CASSGQSNTEAFF. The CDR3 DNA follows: TGTGCCAGCTCAGGACAGTCGAACACTGAAGCTTTCTTT. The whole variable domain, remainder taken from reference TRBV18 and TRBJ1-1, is NAGVMQNPRHLVRRRGQEARLRCSPMKGHSHVYWYRQLPEEGLKFMVYLQKENIIDESGMPKERFSAEFPKEGPSILRIQQVVRGDSAAYFCASSGQSNTEAFFGQGTRLTVV.

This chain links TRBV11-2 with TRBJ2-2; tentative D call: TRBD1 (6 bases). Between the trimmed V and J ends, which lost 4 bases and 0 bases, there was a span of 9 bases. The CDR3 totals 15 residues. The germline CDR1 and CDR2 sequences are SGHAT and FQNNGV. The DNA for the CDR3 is TGTGCCAGCAGCTCAGGGGCTGCGAACACCGGGGAGCTGTTTTTT. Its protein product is CASSSGAANTGELFF.

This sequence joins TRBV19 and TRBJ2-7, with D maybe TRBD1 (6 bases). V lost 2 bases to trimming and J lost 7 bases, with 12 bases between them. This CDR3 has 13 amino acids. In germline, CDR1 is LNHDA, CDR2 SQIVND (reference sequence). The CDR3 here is CASSIRIDREQYF. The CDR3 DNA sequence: TGTGCCAGTAGTATACGGATCGACAGGGAGCAGTACTTC.

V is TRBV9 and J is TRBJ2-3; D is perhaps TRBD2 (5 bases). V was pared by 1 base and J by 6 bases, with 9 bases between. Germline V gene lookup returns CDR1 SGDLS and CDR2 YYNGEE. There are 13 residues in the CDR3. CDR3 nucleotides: TGTGCCAGCAGCGTAACCGACTACGATACGCAGTATTTT. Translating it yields CASSVTDYDTQYF.

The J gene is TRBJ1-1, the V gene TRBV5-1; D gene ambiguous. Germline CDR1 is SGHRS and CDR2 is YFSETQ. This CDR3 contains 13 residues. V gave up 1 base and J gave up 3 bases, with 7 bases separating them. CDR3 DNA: TGCGCCAGCAGCTTGAGCCGGGACACTGAAGCTTTCTTT. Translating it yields CASSLSRDTEAFF.

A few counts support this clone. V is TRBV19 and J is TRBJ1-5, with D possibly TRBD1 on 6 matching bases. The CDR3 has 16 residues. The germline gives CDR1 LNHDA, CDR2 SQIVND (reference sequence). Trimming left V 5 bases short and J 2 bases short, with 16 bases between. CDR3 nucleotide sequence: TGTGCCAGTAGTTTTGCAGGGGCTCGAGGCAATCAGCCCCAGCATTTT. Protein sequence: CASSFAGARGNQPQHF.

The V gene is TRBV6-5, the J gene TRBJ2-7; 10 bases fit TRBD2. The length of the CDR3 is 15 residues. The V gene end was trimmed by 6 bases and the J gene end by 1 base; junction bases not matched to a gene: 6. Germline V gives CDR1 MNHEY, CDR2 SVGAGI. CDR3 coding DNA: TGTGCCAGCAGCCGGCTAGCGGGAGTTTCCTACGAGCAGTACTTC. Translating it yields CASSRLAGVSYEQYF.

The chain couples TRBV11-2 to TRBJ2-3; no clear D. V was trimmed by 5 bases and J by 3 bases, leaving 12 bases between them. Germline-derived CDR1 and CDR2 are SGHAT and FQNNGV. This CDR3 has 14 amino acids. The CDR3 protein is CASSQEVRTDTQYF. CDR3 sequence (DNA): TGTGCCAGCAGCCAAGAAGTGAGAACAGATACGCAGTATTTT.

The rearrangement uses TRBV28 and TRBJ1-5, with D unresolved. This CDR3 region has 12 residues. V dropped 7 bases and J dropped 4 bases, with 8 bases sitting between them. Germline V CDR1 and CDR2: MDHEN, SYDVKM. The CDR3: CASKRYNQPQHF. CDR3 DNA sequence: TGTGCCAGCAAACGGTATAATCAGCCCCAGCATTTT.

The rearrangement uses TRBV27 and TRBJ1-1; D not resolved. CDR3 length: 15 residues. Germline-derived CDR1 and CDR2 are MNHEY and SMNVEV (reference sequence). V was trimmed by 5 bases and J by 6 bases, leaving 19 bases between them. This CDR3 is CASSPTSGRAAEAFF. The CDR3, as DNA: TGTGCCAGCAGTCCCACCTCGGGGAGGGCGGCTGAAGCTTTCTTT.

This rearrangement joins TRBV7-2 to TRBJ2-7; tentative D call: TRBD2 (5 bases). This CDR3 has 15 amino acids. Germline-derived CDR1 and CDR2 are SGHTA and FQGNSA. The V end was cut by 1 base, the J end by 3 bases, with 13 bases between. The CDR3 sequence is CASSLGAGNIYEQYF. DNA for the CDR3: TGTGCCAGCAGCTTAGGGGCCGGGAACATCTACGAGCAGTACTTC.

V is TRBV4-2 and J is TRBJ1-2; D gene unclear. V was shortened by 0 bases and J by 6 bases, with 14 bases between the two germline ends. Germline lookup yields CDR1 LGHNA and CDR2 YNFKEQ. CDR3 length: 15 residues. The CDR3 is CASSQEVARGDGYTF. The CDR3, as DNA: TGTGCCAGCAGCCAAGAGGTCGCCCGCGGGGATGGCTACACCTTC.

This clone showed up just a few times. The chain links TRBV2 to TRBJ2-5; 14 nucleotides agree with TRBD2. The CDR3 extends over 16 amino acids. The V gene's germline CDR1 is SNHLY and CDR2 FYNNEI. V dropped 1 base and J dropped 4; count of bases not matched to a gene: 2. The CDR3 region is CASSEGTSGGRETQYF. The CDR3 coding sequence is TGTGCCAGCAGTGAAGGGACTAGCGGGGGGCGAGAGACCCAGTACTTC.